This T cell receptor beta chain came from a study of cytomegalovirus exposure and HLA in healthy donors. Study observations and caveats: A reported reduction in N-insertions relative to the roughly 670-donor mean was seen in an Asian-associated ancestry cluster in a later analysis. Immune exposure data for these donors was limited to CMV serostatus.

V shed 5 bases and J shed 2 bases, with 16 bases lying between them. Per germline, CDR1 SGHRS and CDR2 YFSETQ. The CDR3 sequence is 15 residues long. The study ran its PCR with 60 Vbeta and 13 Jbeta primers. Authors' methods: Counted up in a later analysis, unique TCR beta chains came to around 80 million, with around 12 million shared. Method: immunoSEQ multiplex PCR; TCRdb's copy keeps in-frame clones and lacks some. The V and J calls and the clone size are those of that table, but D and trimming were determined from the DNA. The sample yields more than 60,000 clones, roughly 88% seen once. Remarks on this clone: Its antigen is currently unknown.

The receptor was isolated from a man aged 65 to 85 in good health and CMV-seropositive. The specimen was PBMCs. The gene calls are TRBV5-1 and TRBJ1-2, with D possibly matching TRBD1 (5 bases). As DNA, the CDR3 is TGCGCCAGCAGTACCGGGGGAGGGTTGAACTATGGCTACACCTTC. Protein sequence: CASSTGGGLNYGYTF.